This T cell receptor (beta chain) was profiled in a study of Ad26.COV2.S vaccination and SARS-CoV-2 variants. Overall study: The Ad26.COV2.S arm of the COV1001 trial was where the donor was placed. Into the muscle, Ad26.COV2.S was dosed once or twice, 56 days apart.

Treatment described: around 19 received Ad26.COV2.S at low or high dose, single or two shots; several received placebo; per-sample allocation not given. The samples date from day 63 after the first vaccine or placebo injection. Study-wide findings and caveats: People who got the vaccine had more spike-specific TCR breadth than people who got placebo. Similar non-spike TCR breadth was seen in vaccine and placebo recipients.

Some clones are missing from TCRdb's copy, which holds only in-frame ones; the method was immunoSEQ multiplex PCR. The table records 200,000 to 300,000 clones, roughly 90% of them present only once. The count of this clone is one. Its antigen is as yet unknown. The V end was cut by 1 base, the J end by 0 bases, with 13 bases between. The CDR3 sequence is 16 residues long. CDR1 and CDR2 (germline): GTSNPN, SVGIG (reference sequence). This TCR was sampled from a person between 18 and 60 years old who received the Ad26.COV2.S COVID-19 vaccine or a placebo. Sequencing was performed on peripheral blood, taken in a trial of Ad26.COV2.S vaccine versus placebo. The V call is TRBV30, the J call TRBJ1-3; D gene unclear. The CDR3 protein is CAWSGNRRRSGNTIYF. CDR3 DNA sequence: TGTGCCTGGAGTGGGAACCGGCGCCGCTCTGGAAACACCATATATTTT.